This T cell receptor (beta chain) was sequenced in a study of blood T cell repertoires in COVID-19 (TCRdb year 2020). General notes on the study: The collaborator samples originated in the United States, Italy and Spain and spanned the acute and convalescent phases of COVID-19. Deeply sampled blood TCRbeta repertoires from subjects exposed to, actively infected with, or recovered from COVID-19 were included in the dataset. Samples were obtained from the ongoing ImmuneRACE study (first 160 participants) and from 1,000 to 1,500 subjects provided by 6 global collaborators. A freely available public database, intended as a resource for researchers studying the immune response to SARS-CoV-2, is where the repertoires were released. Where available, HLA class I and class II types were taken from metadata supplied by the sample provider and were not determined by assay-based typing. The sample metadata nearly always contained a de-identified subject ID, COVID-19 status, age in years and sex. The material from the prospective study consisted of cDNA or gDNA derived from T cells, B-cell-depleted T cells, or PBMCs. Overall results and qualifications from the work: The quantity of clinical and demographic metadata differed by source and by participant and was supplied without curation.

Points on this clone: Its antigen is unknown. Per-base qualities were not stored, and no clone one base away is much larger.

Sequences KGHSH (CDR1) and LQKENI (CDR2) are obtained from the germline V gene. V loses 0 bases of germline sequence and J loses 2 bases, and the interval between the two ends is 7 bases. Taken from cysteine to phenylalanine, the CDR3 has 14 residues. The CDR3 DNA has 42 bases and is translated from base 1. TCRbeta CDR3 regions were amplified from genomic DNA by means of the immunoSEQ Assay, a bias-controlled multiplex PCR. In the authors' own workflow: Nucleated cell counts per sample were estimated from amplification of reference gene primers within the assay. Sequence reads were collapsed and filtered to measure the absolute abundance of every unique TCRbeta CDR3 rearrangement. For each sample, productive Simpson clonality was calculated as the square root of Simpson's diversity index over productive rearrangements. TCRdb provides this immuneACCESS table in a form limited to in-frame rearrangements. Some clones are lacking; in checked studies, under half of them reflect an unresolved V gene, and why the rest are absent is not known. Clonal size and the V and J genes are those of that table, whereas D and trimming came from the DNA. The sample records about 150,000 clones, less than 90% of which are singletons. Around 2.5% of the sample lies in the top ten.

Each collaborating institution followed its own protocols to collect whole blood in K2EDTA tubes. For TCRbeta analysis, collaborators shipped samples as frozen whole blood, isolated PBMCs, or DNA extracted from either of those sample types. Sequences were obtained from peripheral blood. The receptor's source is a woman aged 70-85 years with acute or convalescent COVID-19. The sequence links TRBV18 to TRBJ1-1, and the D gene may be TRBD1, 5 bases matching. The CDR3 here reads CASSPPWGNTEAFF. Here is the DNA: TGTGCCAGCTCACCACCGTGGGGCAACACTGAAGCTTTCTTT. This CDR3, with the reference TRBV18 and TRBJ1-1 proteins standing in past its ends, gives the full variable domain NAGVMQNPRHLVRRRGQEARLRCSPMKGHSHVYWYRQLPEEGLKFMVYLQKENIIDESGMPKERFSAEFPKEGPSILRIQQVVRGDSAAYFCASSPPWGNTEAFFGQGTRLTVV.